This TCR beta chain was found in a study of T cells in Graves' hyperthyroidism and ophthalmopathy. General observations from the study: Model predictions of ophthalmopathy came a median approximately seven months before onset. Blood samples included most of the expanded thyroid clonotypes exceeding 0.001.

Diagnosis of hyperthyroidism was new in patients aged 18 to 65, and its duration was under 2 months. Diagnoses rested on clinical symptoms, serum thyroxine and TRAb, thyroid ultrasound and orbital computed tomography. Comment on this clonotype: Antigen: not known.

From RNA transcripts, TCR beta CDR3 regions were amplified. The TCR CDR3 was amplified in a first-round RT-PCR using the HTBI primer set. TCRdb re-derived calls from the multiplex PCR reads in MiXCR, one entry per CDR3 protein. The data hold more than 600,000 distinct CDR3 sequences, with roughly 15% observed a single time. Per the germline V gene, CDR1 is SGHAT and CDR2 is FQNNGV. Between the trimmed V and J ends, which lost 2 bases and 7 bases, there was a span of 12 bases. The CDR3 sequence is 14 residues long. This sequence was found in a man younger than 35 with Graves' hyperthyroidism. Specimen: blood. This chain uses TRBV11-2 with TRBJ2-1; the D is unclear. CDR3 DNA sequence: TGTGCCAGCAGCTTACGTGGCCCTGCGAATGAGCAGTTCTTC. Translation: CASSLRGPANEQFF.